Below are 7 T cell receptor beta chains sequenced from a single sample in a study of T cells in Graves' hyperthyroidism and ophthalmopathy. Amplified regions were TCR beta CDR3 sequences from RNA transcripts. Initially, a first-round RT-PCR of the TCR CDR3 employed the HTBI primer set. TCRdb re-analysed the multiplex PCR reads in MiXCR, keeping a single row per CDR3 protein. The sample carries 750,000 to 900,000 distinct CDR3 sequences, 38% recorded once. Input material: blood. Receptors were obtained from a man between 18 and 35 years old with Graves' hyperthyroidism.

The chain recombines TRBV2 with TRBJ2-5; TRBD2 aligns across 13 bases. Germline V gene lookup returns CDR1 SNHLY and CDR2 FYNNEI. The CDR3 has 18 amino acids. Trimming removed 4 bases from V and 1 base from J; junction bases left unmatched: 9. The CDR3 reads CASSVGVGTSGIQETQYF. The CDR3 DNA reads TGTGCCAGCAGTGTCGGAGTGGGGACTAGCGGGATCCAAGAGACCCAGTACTTC.

In its sample, this clonotype was seen a few times. The chain uses TRBV20-1 and TRBJ1-1; possibly TRBD1 for D (5 bases). V was pared by 0 bases and J by 4 bases, with 6 bases between. The CDR3 runs to 12 residues. CDR1 is DFQATT, CDR2 SNEGSKA, per germline (reference sequence). The CDR3 DNA sequence: TGCAGTGCTAGAGAAGGGGTCACTGAAGCTTTCTTT. Protein sequence: CSAREGVTEAFF.

Worth noting for this clonotype: At one end, the junction sequence differs from germline, possibly due to a read error. CDR3 residues: CASSQEAANTGDLFF. CDR3 coding DNA: TGCGCCAGCAGCCAAGAAGCGGCGAACACCGGGGATCTGTTTTTT. This chain connects TRBV4-1 to TRBJ2-2; TRBD2 might be the D (5 bases). Germline V gene lookup returns CDR1 MGHRA and CDR2 YSYEKL. CDR3 length: 15 residues.

The rearrangement uses TRBV7-9 and TRBJ1-1; D is uncertain. Germline V gene sequence: CDR1 SEHNR, CDR2 FQNEAQ (reference sequence). The CDR3 has 12 residues. Trimming removed 6 bases from V and 4 bases from J, with 9 bases in between. The CDR3 loop is CASSSDATEAFF. As DNA, the CDR3 is TGTGCCAGCAGTTCGGACGCCACTGAAGCTTTCTTT.

This clonotype was recorded a few times. The V and J genes are TRBV20-1 and TRBJ1-3; 9 bases fit TRBD1. With V trimmed by 6 bases and J by 4 bases, 13 bases remained unmatched. The CDR3 covers 16 residues. From germline, CDR1 is DFQATT and CDR2 SNEGSKA (reference sequence). This CDR3 reads CSATETTGQGGNTIYF. Written as DNA, the CDR3 is TGCAGTGCCACGGAAACAACCGGACAGGGGGGAAACACCATATATTTT.

The chain joins TRBV29-1 to TRBJ2-1; D possibly uses TRBD1 or TRBD2 (5 bases each). Trimming cost V 7 bases and J 3 bases, with 16 bases left between them. CDR1 and CDR2 (germline): SQVTM, ANQGSEA. This CDR3 has 14 amino acids. The CDR3 DNA is TGCAGCGCCGAACGGGCAGGGAGCTACAATGAGCAGTTCTTC. This sequence encodes CSAERAGSYNEQFF.

This clonotype has just a few counts. The chain combines TRBV29-1 with TRBJ1-1; TRBD1 is a possible D gene (5 bases). Germline V gene data show CDR1 as SQVTM and CDR2 as ANQGSEA. The CDR3 loop spans 14 amino acids. Between the trimmed V and J ends, which lost 6 bases and 0 bases, there was a span of 14 bases. The CDR3 protein is CSVGDADMNTEAFF. The DNA of the CDR3 is TGCAGCGTGGGGGACGCGGATATGAACACTGAAGCTTTCTTT.